The clone carrying this T cell receptor (beta chain) was seen a few times. Antigen unknown. This sample is part of a study of shared clonotypes between healthy human individuals. Selected positively for CCR7 and CD45RO-negative, naive CD8 cells excluded terminally differentiated effector memory CD45RA+ cells. Only Caucasian adults living in Nashville, Tennessee made up the donor group. The repertoire was sequenced with immunoSEQ multiplex PCR; TCRdb's copy has only in-frame clones and lacks some. Of roughly 2.1 million clones listed, roughly 91% were seen once; the top ten hold 1.5% to 2%. Study findings and constraints: Sequencing depth was predicted to influence how clonotypes are shared among donors.

The CDR3 is 13 amino acids. Germline assignment: CDR1 MDHEN and CDR2 SYDVKM. V gave up 6 bases and J gave up 13 bases, with 19 bases separating them. The receptor's source is a man younger than 35 in good health. Some clones in this sample may be carry-over from other donors' samples. V gene TRBV28 combines with J gene TRBJ1-5; D remains ambiguous. Specimen: naive CD8+ T cells from PBMCs. The CDR3 DNA is TGTGCCAGCAGACTAACGGTGAGGGCGACGCAGCATTTT. It is translated as CASRLTVRATQHF.